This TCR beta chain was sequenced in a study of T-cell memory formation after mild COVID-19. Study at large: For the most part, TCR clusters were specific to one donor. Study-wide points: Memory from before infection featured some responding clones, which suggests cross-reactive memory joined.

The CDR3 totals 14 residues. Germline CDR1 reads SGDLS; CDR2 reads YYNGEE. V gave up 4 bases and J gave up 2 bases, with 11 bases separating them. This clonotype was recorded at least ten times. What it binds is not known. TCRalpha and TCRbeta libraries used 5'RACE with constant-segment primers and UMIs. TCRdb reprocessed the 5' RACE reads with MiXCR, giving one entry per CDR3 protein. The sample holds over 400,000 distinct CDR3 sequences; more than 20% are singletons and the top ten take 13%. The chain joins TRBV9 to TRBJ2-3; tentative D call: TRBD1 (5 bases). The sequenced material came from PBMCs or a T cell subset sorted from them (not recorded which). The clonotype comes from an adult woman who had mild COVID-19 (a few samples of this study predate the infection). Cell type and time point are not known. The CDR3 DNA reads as TGTGCCAGCAGCCCGTCAGGGTACACAGATACGCAGTATTTT. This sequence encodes CASSPSGYTDTQYF.